These 19 T cell receptor beta chains share one sample of origin, sequenced in a study of T cell responses to AZD1222 COVID-19 vaccine. Clones were read by immunoSEQ multiplex PCR, and TCRdb kept only the in-frame ones, dropping some. The table has 120,000 to 150,000 clones, 85% to 95% seen once. The material was peripheral blood, obtained on day 0 of MenACWY control vaccination. The receptor set was obtained from an adult in good health.

The count of this clone is one. The J gene is TRBJ1-1, the V gene TRBV27, with 8 bases fitting TRBD1. Trimming at V came to 4 bases and at J to 3 bases, leaving 4 bases not matched to a gene. Germline V gene data show CDR1 as MNHEY and CDR2 as SMNVEV (reference sequence). CDR3 size: 14 residues. Here the CDR3 reads CASSSRQGYTEAFF. CDR3 sequence (DNA): TGTGCCAGCAGTTCCAGACAGGGGTACACTGAAGCTTTCTTT.

This chain links TRBV19 with TRBJ1-2; 12 positions match TRBD1. This CDR3 has 16 residues. Germline CDR1 and CDR2: LNHDA and SQIVND (reference sequence). V lost 2 bases, J lost 8 bases, and 9 bases stayed unmatched. CDR3 in DNA: TGTGCCAGTAGTATATACCCGGGACAGGGGGCCGGGGGCTACACCTTC. Amino acid sequence: CASSIYPGQGAGGYTF.

The rearrangement uses TRBV7-6 and TRBJ2-1; TRBD2 agrees at 8 bases. The V gene's germline CDR1 is SGHVS and CDR2 FNYEAQ. V was pared by 3 bases and J by 9 bases, with 7 bases of the junction left unmatched. CDR3 size: 14 residues. CDR3 loop: CASSLGTSAGEQFF. The CDR3 DNA sequence: TGTGCCAGCAGCTTGGGGACTAGTGCGGGTGAGCAGTTCTTC.

The chain uses TRBV19 and TRBJ1-2, with D possibly TRBD1 on 5 matching bases. CDR3 size: 13 residues. Germline CDR1 LNHDA, CDR2 SQIVND (reference sequence). V was clipped by 1 base and J by 4 bases, with 7 bases between them. CDR3 sequence: CASSIGQPYGYTF. The CDR3 nucleotides are TGTGCCAGTAGTATAGGACAGCCCTATGGCTACACCTTC.

The chain uses TRBV19 and TRBJ1-4; D might be TRBD1 (5 bases). CDR3 length equals 13 residues. Germline CDR1 reads LNHDA; CDR2 reads SQIVND (reference sequence). V was clipped by 0 bases and J by 10 bases, with 9 bases between them. CDR3 amino acids: CASSIDRRGKLFF. The CDR3 DNA is TGTGCCAGTAGTATAGATCGGAGGGGAAAACTGTTTTTT.

The chain employs TRBV7-9 and TRBJ2-1, with 9 bases matching TRBD2. Germline-derived CDR1 and CDR2 are SEHNR and FQNEAQ (reference sequence). After removal of 6 bases from V and 7 bases from J, the junction contained 10 bases not matched to a gene. The CDR3 spans 15 residues. For the CDR3, the DNA is TGTGCCAGCAGGCCCCCAGCGGGAGGAAGGAATGAGCAGTTCTTC. It translates to CASRPPAGGRNEQFF.

The chain links TRBV10-1 to TRBJ1-6, with 7 nucleotides matching TRBD1. Unmatched junction bases numbered 0, after V lost 6 bases and J lost 7 bases. CDR3 length equals 12 residues. Germline V gives CDR1 WNHNN, CDR2 SYGVQD (reference sequence). DNA for the CDR3: TGCGCCAGCAGGACAGGGAATTCACCCCTCCACTTT. Amino acids: CASRTGNSPLHF.

The genes are TRBV6-4 and TRBJ2-2; D possibly uses TRBD1 or TRBD2 (5 bases each). The V end lost 4 bases, the J end lost 7 bases, and 10 bases lay between the germline ends. Germline CDR1 reads MRHNA; CDR2 reads SNTAGT. The CDR3 covers 13 residues. The CDR3 here is CASSGDPHGELFF. For the CDR3, the DNA is TGTGCCAGCAGTGGGGACCCCCACGGGGAGCTGTTTTTT.

This sequence joins TRBV19 and TRBJ1-5; 8 bases align to TRBD1. V shed 4 bases, J shed 4 bases, and the junction held 3 bases outside the gene matches. CDR3 size: 14 residues. Germline V gene lookup returns CDR1 LNHDA and CDR2 SQIVND (reference sequence). For the CDR3, the DNA is TGTGCCAGTAGTACCAGGGACAGGAATCAGCCCCAGCATTTT. This codes for CASSTRDRNQPQHF.

This chain links TRBV3-1 (or the pseudogene TRBV3-2) with TRBJ1-3; D remains unclear. The germline CDR1 and CDR2 sequences are LGHDT and YNNKEL (reference sequence). The CDR3 has 13 residues. V was trimmed by 2 bases and J by 0 bases, leaving 2 bases between them. The CDR3 loop reads CASSQFSGNTIYF. The CDR3 DNA sequence: TGTGCCAGCAGCCAATTCTCTGGAAACACCATATATTTT.

V usage is TRBV9 and J usage is TRBJ1-6; D is unclear. The CDR3 totals 15 residues. Between the trimmed V and J ends, which lost 3 bases and 8 bases, there was a span of 15 bases. CDR1 and CDR2 (germline): SGDLS, YYNGEE. The CDR3, as DNA: TGTGCCAGCAGCGCCCGACCCCTCGATCATTCACCCCTCCACTTT. Translated, it gives CASSARPLDHSPLHF.

V and J are TRBV6-5 and TRBJ1-2; D unclear. Between the trimmed V and J ends, which lost 6 bases and 2 bases, there was a span of 13 bases. Germline V gene data show CDR1 as MNHEY and CDR2 as SVGAGI. This CDR3 has 14 amino acids. CDR3 in DNA: TGTGCCAGCAGAAGAGAGTTATCAAACTATGGCTACACCTTC. It translates to CASRRELSNYGYTF.

V usage is TRBV19 and J usage is TRBJ1-6, with D maybe TRBD1 (5 bases). There are 16 residues in the CDR3. Trimming stripped 4 bases from V and 9 bases from J, with 19 bases between. Looked up from germline, CDR1 is LNHDA and CDR2 is SQIVND (reference sequence). This chain's CDR3 is CASSTTPTVSVSPLHF. The DNA of the CDR3 is TGTGCCAGTAGTACAACGCCGACAGTCTCAGTTTCACCCCTCCACTTT.

The chain has TRBV6-1 and TRBJ2-3, with no clear D. Germline CDR1 is MNHNS and CDR2 is SASEGT. The CDR3 totals 15 residues. Trimming left V 0 bases short and J 0 bases short, with 7 bases between. DNA of the CDR3: TGTGCCAGCAGTGAAGCGCACACTAGCACAGATACGCAGTATTTT. It is translated as CASSEAHTSTDTQYF.

This chain uses TRBV27 with TRBJ1-2; possible D gene TRBD1, 5 bases. V lost 6 bases and J lost 4, with 15 bases in between. The CDR3 runs 14 residues. Germline V gene data show CDR1 as MNHEY and CDR2 as SMNVEV (reference sequence). The CDR3 sequence is CASRPDRGFYGYTF. CDR3 DNA: TGTGCCAGCAGGCCAGACCGGGGGTTCTATGGCTACACCTTC.

The rearrangement links TRBV4-1 to TRBJ1-5; D uncertain. V was cut by 1 base and J by 2 bases, with 15 bases left in between. This CDR3 spans 17 amino acids. Per germline, CDR1 MGHRA and CDR2 YSYEKL. The chain's CDR3 is CASSQVSGTIGNQPQHF. DNA for the CDR3: TGCGCCAGCAGCCAAGTATCAGGAACGATTGGCAATCAGCCCCAGCATTTT.

The V call is TRBV3-1 (or the pseudogene TRBV3-2), the J call TRBJ2-6; D call uncertain. The CDR3 is 15 residues long. Trimming removed 1 base from V and 4 bases from J, with 8 bases in between. Germline CDR1 LGHDT, CDR2 YNNKEL (reference sequence). The DNA of the CDR3 is TGTGCCAGCAGCCAAGGTATCATCGGGGCCAACGTCCTGACTTTC. Translating it yields CASSQGIIGANVLTF.

The rearrangement uses TRBV6-5 and TRBJ1-2; 8 positions agree with TRBD1. CDR1 is MNHEY, CDR2 SVGAGI, per germline. The CDR3 totals 14 residues. J lost 1 base, V lost 7 bases, and 5 bases had no gene match. The CDR3 DNA follows: TGTGCCAGCACTAGGGACAGGCTTAACTATGGCTACACCTTC. It encodes CASTRDRLNYGYTF.

The CDR3 protein is CASSRVSGTSGARSYNEQFF. In DNA, the CDR3 is TGCGCCAGCAGCCGAGTATCCGGGACTAGTGGTGCCCGCTCCTACAATGAGCAGTTCTTC. This chain uses TRBV4-1 with TRBJ2-1; 8 bases fit TRBD2. The length of the CDR3 is 20 residues. Germline CDR1 is MGHRA and CDR2 is YSYEKL. V was clipped by 4 bases and J by 0 bases; unmatched bases: 17.